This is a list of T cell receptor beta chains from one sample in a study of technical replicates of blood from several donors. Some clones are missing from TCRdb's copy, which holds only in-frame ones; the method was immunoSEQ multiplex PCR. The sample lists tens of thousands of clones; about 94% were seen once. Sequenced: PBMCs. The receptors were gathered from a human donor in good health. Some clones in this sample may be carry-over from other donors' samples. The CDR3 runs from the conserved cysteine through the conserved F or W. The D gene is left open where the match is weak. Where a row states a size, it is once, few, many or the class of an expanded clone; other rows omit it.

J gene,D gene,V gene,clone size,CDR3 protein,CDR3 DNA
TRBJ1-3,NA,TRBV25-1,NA,CASSENLQVTGNTIYF,TGTGCCAGCAGTGAAAATCTACAGGTCACTGGAAACACCATATATTTT
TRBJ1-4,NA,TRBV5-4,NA,CASSLAGQGARNEKLFF,TGTGCCAGCAGCTTGGCCGGTCAAGGGGCGCGAAATGAAAAACTGTTTTTT
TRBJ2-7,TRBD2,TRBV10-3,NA,CAISEPGLAGRFYEQYF,TGTGCCATCAGTGAGCCGGGACTAGCGGGAAGATTCTACGAGCAGTACTTC
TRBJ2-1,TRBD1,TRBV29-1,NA,CSVEGQGARNEQFF,TGCAGCGTTGAAGGACAGGGGGCGAGGAATGAGCAGTTCTTC
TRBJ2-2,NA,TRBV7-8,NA,CASSIGHPGELFF,TGTGCCAGCAGCATTGGACATCCCGGGGAGCTGTTTTTT
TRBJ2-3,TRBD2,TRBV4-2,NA,CASSNTPGRGGTDTQYF,TGTGCCAGCAGCAACACCCCGGGGCGGGGGGGCACAGATACGCAGTATTTT
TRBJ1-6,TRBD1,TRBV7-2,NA,CASSGQGARDSPLHF,TGTGCCAGCAGCGGACAGGGGGCGCGGGATTCACCCCTCCACTTT
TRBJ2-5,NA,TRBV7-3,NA,CASSADSLSGETQYF,TGTGCCAGCAGCGCAGATAGCCTAAGCGGAGAGACCCAGTACTTC
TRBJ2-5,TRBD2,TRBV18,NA,CASSLTSGQETQYF,TGTGCCAGCTCACTAACTAGCGGCCAAGAGACCCAGTACTTC
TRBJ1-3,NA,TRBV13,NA,CASSSQANGGNTIYF,TGTGCCAGCAGCTCACAGGCGAACGGCGGAAACACCATATATTTT
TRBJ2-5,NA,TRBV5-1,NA,CASSALDWEETQYF,TGCGCCAGCAGCGCGTTGGACTGGGAGGAGACCCAGTACTTC
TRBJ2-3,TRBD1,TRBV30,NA,CAWSGQGWTDTQYF,TGTGCCTGGAGTGGACAGGGGTGGACAGATACGCAGTATTTT
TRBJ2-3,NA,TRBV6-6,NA,CASSYQGSRTDTQYF,TGTGCCAGCAGTTATCAAGGGAGTCGGACAGATACGCAGTATTTT
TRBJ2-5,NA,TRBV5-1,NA,CASSLSGEETQYF,TGCGCCAGCAGCTTGTCCGGGGAAGAGACCCAGTACTTC
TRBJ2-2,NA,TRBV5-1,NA,CASSLASLNTGELFF,TGCGCCAGCAGCTTGGCCTCGTTGAACACCGGGGAGCTGTTTTTT
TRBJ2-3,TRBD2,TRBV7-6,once,CASSGGLAESTDTQYF,TGTGCCAGCAGCGGAGGACTAGCGGAAAGCACAGATACGCAGTATTTT
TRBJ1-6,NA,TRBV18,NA,CASSPYRDLYNSPLHF,TGTGCCAGCTCACCGTATCGGGATCTCTATAATTCACCCCTCCACTTT
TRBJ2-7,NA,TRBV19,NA,CASRPFDRAYEQYF,TGTGCCAGTAGGCCCTTCGACAGAGCCTACGAGCAGTACTTC
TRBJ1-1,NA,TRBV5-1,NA,CASSRAPVTAGTEAFF,TGCGCCAGCAGCCGTGCGCCCGTGACCGCGGGCACTGAAGCTTTCTTT
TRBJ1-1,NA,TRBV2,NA,CASSITANTEAFF,TGTGCCAGCAGTATAACAGCGAACACTGAAGCTTTCTTT
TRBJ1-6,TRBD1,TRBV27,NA,CASRHQGEINSPLHF,TGTGCCAGTCGGCATCAGGGGGAGATTAATTCACCCCTCCACTTT
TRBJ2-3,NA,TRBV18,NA,CASSRDISTDTQYF,TGTGCCAGCTCCCGGGACATTAGCACAGATACGCAGTATTTT
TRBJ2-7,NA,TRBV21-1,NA,CASSKGGVEQYF,TGTGCCAGCAGCAAAGGGGGGGTCGAGCAGTACTTC
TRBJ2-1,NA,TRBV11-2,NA,CASSPLGTPSSYNEQFF,TGTGCCAGCAGCCCGTTGGGGACTCCGAGCTCCTACAATGAGCAGTTCTTC
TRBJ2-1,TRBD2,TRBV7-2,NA,CASSLAGGGTPWNEQFF,TGTGCCAGCAGCTTAGCAGGCGGGGGGACACCTTGGAATGAGCAGTTCTTC
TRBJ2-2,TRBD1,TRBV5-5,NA,CASSPRPGTGFPGELFF,TGTGCCAGCAGTCCTAGGCCAGGGACAGGGTTTCCCGGGGAGCTGTTTTTT
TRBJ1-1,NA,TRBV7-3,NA,CASSPAGANTEAFF,TGTGCCAGCAGCCCTGCGGGAGCGAACACTGAAGCTTTCTTT
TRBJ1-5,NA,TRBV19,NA,CASTWGGIYQPQHF,TGTGCCAGTACCTGGGGGGGGATCTATCAGCCCCAGCATTTT
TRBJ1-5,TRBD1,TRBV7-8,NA,CASSGGGQNSNQPQHF,TGTGCCAGCAGCGGTGGGGGACAGAATAGCAATCAGCCCCAGCATTTT
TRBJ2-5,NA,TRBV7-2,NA,CASSLGVTTETQYF,TGTGCCAGCAGCTTAGGAGTGACTACTGAGACCCAGTACTTC
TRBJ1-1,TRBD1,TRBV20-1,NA,CSARTGGAFF,TGCAGTGCTAGAACAGGGGGAGCTTTCTTT